This T cell receptor beta chain comes out of a study of post-analysis software for immune sequencing data (dated by TCRdb to between 2014 and 2017). A note on the overall study: Relapsing-remitting, secondary progressive and progressive-relapsing multiple sclerosis were recorded as disease courses, and subtype annotation was lacking for some patients. The multiple sclerosis patient repertoires were compared with about a dozen previously published healthy control repertoires from donors aged roughly 6 to 27 years. A subset of samples was prepared in parallel using single-end sample barcoding, then pooled and co-amplified after Illumina adapter ligation.

About this clonotype: Its antigen is not yet known. The record has no base qualities; no much larger clone is one base away.

Library preparation was by PCR. Sequencing used an Illumina HiSeq 2500. To reduce PCR and sequencing biases, unique molecular identifiers were incorporated into the TCR beta cDNA libraries. Every 1 to 10 million input T cells yielded about 500,000 cDNA molecules, meaning each molecule approximated one T cell. Patient libraries were prepared and sequenced with the same protocol used for the earlier healthy control dataset. Samples belonging to the same batch were prepared together, multiplexed and sequenced on a shared HiSeq lane. The paper's processing steps were these. MIGEC handled the raw barcoded reads, throwing out single-read molecular identifier groups before consensus assembly and CDR3 extraction. VDJtools was used for post-analysis of the clonotype tables, with diversity normalized by down-sampling every dataset to the smallest sample size. To correct batch-related cross-sample contamination, repertoire overlap clustering matched CDR3 amino acid sequences but not nucleotide sequences. TCRdb itself trimmed the public reads at Q25 with fastp, ran MiXCR and retained productive beta chains. CDR3 protein duplicates are merged, each entry listing the most common genes and DNA. None of the V and J calls come from the authors' own analysis; TCRdb made them. The sample table lists about 500,000 distinct CDR3 sequences, roughly 45% of them with a count of one. The leading ten clones occupy 9.5% to 13% of the sample.

To demonstrate the VDJtools post-analysis software, the study profiled TCR beta repertoires from the peripheral blood of 13 young patients with multiple sclerosis. The multiple sclerosis patients were children and adolescents between roughly 6 and 16 years of age. Trimming leaves V shorter by 10 bases and J shorter by 5 bases, with the junction holding 7 bases beyond the gene matches. The CDR3, cysteine through phenylalanine, is 13 amino acids long. Here the CDR3 DNA is all that survives: 39 bases in frame from base 1. General findings and caveats noted by the study authors: Direct clustering with F measure showed strong co-clustering of samples prepared in the same batch, prompting a batch-effect correction. Compared with controls, multiple sclerosis patients had significantly lower normalized Chao1 diversity, a finding suggesting substantial peripheral T-cell clonal expansion. The multiple sclerosis patient group was slightly younger than the control group. Several TRBV segments, including TRBV5-6, TRBV5-1 and TRBV20-1, were significantly more frequent in patients than controls.

The chain uses TRBV12-3 or TRBV12-4 and TRBJ2-3, with 9 junctional bases fitting TRBD1. The TCR was taken from a girl aged 10-17 years with multiple sclerosis. Material for sequencing was blood. The CDR3 corresponds to CATTGQGQDTQYF. The nucleotide sequence is given as TGTGCCACTACCGGACAGGGGCAAGATACGCAGTATTTT.